The 24 T cell receptor beta chains presented below share a single source sample, sequenced in a study of identical twins. MiXCR, applied by TCRdb to the 5' RACE reads, yields one record per CDR3 protein. The top ten hold approximately 0.98% of the sample, which has about 500,000 distinct CDR3 sequences, 13% to 15% seen once. These data were likewise used in another study, on yellow fever vaccine responses in identical twins.

The material sequenced was CD4+ T cells sorted from blood. All receptors come from a woman between 18 and 30 years old in good health.

Only a few counts were recorded for this clonotype. The genes are TRBV7-9 and TRBJ2-5; either TRBD1 or TRBD2 may supply D (6 bases each). CDR3 length: 15 amino acids. CDR1 and CDR2 from the germline V gene are SEHNR and FQNEAQ (reference sequence). V shed 1 base and J shed 1 base, with 10 bases lying between them. The CDR3 DNA follows: TGTGCCAGCAGCTTAGGGGGGGCGGTCCAAGAGACCCAGTACTTC. Amino acids: CASSLGGAVQETQYF.

The chain has TRBV30 and TRBJ2-1; a weak D match, TRBD1 (6 bases). Between the trimmed V and J ends, which lost 6 bases and 4 bases, there was a span of 10 bases. This CDR3 has 12 residues. Germline assignment: CDR1 GTSNPN and CDR2 SVGIG (reference sequence). The CDR3 DNA sequence: TGTGCCTGCACAACAGGGTACAATGAGCAGTTCTTC. Translated: CACTTGYNEQFF.

This clonotype was seen only a few times. This chain uses TRBV10-1 with TRBJ2-5; 9 bases agree with TRBD2. The CDR3 is 15 amino acids. Germline loops: CDR1 WNHNN, CDR2 SYGVQD (reference sequence). V shed 0 bases, J shed 5 bases, and the junction held 4 bases outside the gene matches. This CDR3 is CASSESLAGRETQYF. The CDR3 region has the DNA TGCGCCAGCAGTGAGTCGCTAGCGGGACGTGAGACCCAGTACTTC.

By sample share, this clonotype is medium-sized. CDR3 sequence (DNA): TGTGCCAGCAGTTTTCTTCAGGGGGCGACAGATACGCAGTATTTT. This translates into CASSFLQGATDTQYF. The J gene is TRBJ2-3, the V gene TRBV12-3 or TRBV12-4; 8 positions agree with TRBD1. Unmatched junction bases numbered 5, after V lost 3 bases and J lost 3 bases. The CDR3 contains 15 residues.

This chain connects TRBV5-1 to TRBJ2-7; 8 bases fit TRBD1. The trim removed 4 bases at V and 0 bases at J, leaving 9 bases unmatched. Germline V gene sequence: CDR1 SGHRS, CDR2 YFSETQ. This CDR3 spans 16 amino acids. The CDR3 nucleotides read TGCGCCAGCAGCCAACTCCCGGGACAGGTCTCCTACGAGCAGTACTTC. Translating it yields CASSQLPGQVSYEQYF.

The chain is built from TRBV7-2 and TRBJ2-5, with D uncertain. Germline V lookup: CDR1 SGHTA, CDR2 FQGNSA. Deletions cut 2 bases from V and 3 bases from J, with 10 bases between. The CDR3 totals 14 residues. The CDR3 bases are TGTGCCAGCAGCTTAAGTGGGGATAAAGAGACCCAGTACTTC. Protein sequence: CASSLSGDKETQYF.

CDR3 coding DNA: TGTGCCAGCAGGACAGCTGGTCGGACCGGGGAGCTGTTTTTT. Amino acid sequence: CASRTAGRTGELFF. The chain employs TRBV6-2 or TRBV6-3 and TRBJ2-2, with a possible D match to TRBD1 (5 bases). This CDR3 contains 14 residues. Germline V lookup: CDR1 MNHEY, CDR2 SVGEGT. The V end was cut by 6 bases, the J end by 5 bases, with 13 bases between.

The V and J genes are TRBV6-2 or TRBV6-3 and TRBJ2-7; possibly TRBD2 for D (5 bases). V lost 2 bases and J lost 4, with 9 bases in between. Germline V gives CDR1 MNHEY, CDR2 SVGEGT. The CDR3 runs to 13 residues. The CDR3 DNA reads TGTGCCAGCAGTTACACCGAGGGTTACGAGCAGTACTTC. Translation gives CASSYTEGYEQYF.

This clonotype was seen a few times. V is TRBV7-2 and J is TRBJ2-2; no reliable D call. Germline assignment: CDR1 SGHTA and CDR2 FQGNSA. CDR3 size: 16 residues. Trimming removed 2 bases at V and 0 bases at J, with 10 bases between. The CDR3 loop reads CASSLYPGSNTGELFF. CDR3 nucleotide sequence: TGTGCCAGCAGCTTATATCCCGGTTCGAACACCGGGGAGCTGTTTTTT.

This chain joins TRBV20-1 and TRBJ2-1; 12 nucleotides agree with TRBD2. Germline trimming cut 1 base from V and 8 bases from J; bases unmatched to any gene: 3. Germline-derived CDR1 and CDR2 are DFQATT and SNEGSKA (reference sequence). This CDR3 is 14 amino acids long. The DNA for the CDR3 is TGCAGTGCTAGAGGACTAGCGGGAGTATATGAGCAGTTCTTC. Its translation is CSARGLAGVYEQFF.

This clonotype came up a few times. The chain recombines TRBV6-1 with TRBJ2-1, with TRBD2 matching over 13 bases. The ends lost 7 bases at V and 9 bases at J; junction bases unmatched: 12. The CDR3 totals 16 residues. Germline V gene data show CDR1 as MNHNS and CDR2 as SASEGT. CDR3 residues: CASNPTGTSGKGEQFF. CDR3 bases: TGTGCCAGCAACCCTACCGGGACTAGCGGGAAAGGTGAGCAGTTCTTC.

The rearrangement links TRBV12-3 or TRBV12-4 to TRBJ2-1, with D possibly being TRBD1 (6 bases). The CDR3 is made up of 13 amino acids. Trimming shortened V by 3 bases and J by 9 bases, and 12 bases separated the two germline ends. The CDR3 coding sequence is TGTGCCAGCAGTTTCGGCAGGGGCTTTGAGCAGTTCTTC. This gives the protein CASSFGRGFEQFF.

The chain couples TRBV4-2 to TRBJ2-1; 8 bases are shared with TRBD2. After removal of 4 bases from V and 12 bases from J, the junction contained 14 bases not matched to a gene. The CDR3 is 15 amino acids. CDR1 LGHNA and CDR2 YNFKEQ come from the germline V gene. The CDR3 DNA follows: TGTGCCAGCAGCCCTACGGTAGCGGGGCCGAGAGGGCAGTTCTTC. It is translated as CASSPTVAGPRGQFF.

This clonotype was recorded at least ten times. The J gene is TRBJ1-3, the V gene TRBV9; TRBD1 matches at 9 bases. Germline V CDR1 and CDR2: SGDLS, YYNGEE. The CDR3 contains 15 residues. The junction had 5 bases not matched to a gene; V was cut back by 3 bases and J by 4 bases. The CDR3 region is CASSAGQGGGNTIYF. The DNA of the CDR3 is TGTGCCAGCAGCGCGGGACAGGGCGGGGGAAACACCATATATTTT.

This clonotype was observed many times. V gene TRBV3-1 combines with J gene TRBJ1-1; D is unresolved. This CDR3 comprises 13 residues. The V end lost 2 bases, the J end lost 6 bases, and 10 bases lay between the germline ends. Germline CDR1 reads LGHDT; CDR2 reads YNNKEL (reference sequence). For the CDR3, the DNA is TGTGCCAGCAGCCAACTTGACGGGGCTGAAGCTTTCTTT. Encoded protein: CASSQLDGAEAFF.

In this sample, this clonotype turned up a few times. The rearrangement links TRBV6-6 to TRBJ1-5, with D possibly TRBD1 on 5 matching bases. Between the trimmed V and J ends, which lost 6 bases and 6 bases, there was a span of 9 bases. Per germline, CDR1 MNHNY and CDR2 SVGAGI (reference sequence). There are 12 residues in the CDR3. The CDR3 nucleotides are TGTGCCAGCAGGAGGGACGGTCAGCCCCAGCATTTT. The encoded protein is CASRRDGQPQHF.

This clonotype was seen a few times. The chain joins TRBV9 to TRBJ1-1; no clear D gene. Germline CDR1 and CDR2: SGDLS and YYNGEE. Trimming left V 2 bases short and J 3 bases short, with 14 bases between. The CDR3 extends over 15 amino acids. This chain's CDR3 is CASSVLGRSDTEAFF. CDR3 DNA sequence: TGTGCCAGCAGCGTCCTCGGGCGTTCCGACACTGAAGCTTTCTTT.

This clonotype was seen a handful of times. The V call is TRBV4-1, the J call TRBJ2-1; D is possibly TRBD2 (6 bases). V dropped 7 bases and J dropped 4 bases, with 17 bases sitting between them. Per germline, CDR1 MGHRA and CDR2 YSYEKL. CDR3 length: 15 residues. This CDR3 is CASIIGRPVYNEQFF. The DNA of the CDR3 is TGCGCCAGCATTATAGGGAGGCCAGTTTACAATGAGCAGTTCTTC.

The chain carries TRBV7-2 and TRBJ1-2, with D perhaps TRBD1 (6 bases). From germline, CDR1 is SGHTA and CDR2 FQGNSA. Trimming left V 0 bases short and J 5 bases short, with 13 bases between. The CDR3 is 15 amino acids. The CDR3 coding sequence is TGTGCCAGCAGCTTAGCATGGGGGCTTGGGTATGGCTACACCTTC. Amino acids: CASSLAWGLGYGYTF.

This clonotype was seen a few times. This chain links TRBV5-6 with TRBJ2-5; maybe TRBD2 (6 bases). V lost 2 bases, J lost 5 bases, and 10 bases lay in between. CDR1 and CDR2 (germline): SGHDT, YYEEEE. This CDR3 spans 13 amino acids. Here the CDR3 reads CASSFVGRETQYF. The CDR3 DNA is TGTGCCAGCAGCTTTGTGGGGAGGGAGACCCAGTACTTC.

This clonotype was seen a few times. The V gene is TRBV7-8, the J gene TRBJ2-1; 7 nucleotides match TRBD2. Germline V CDR1 and CDR2: SGHVS, FQNEAQ. V was pared by 0 bases and J by 16 bases, with 9 bases of the junction left unmatched. CDR3 length: 13 residues. CDR3 loop: CASSLAEGTMNFF. CDR3 sequence (DNA): TGTGCCAGCAGCTTAGCGGAGGGGACTATGAATTTCTTC.

This clonotype has just a few counts. J is TRBJ2-6 and V is TRBV6-5; no clear D. The V and J ends lost 0 bases and 0 bases respectively, with 12 bases between them. This CDR3 region has 18 residues. CDR1 and CDR2 (germline): MNHEY, SVGAGI. CDR3 sequence (DNA): TGTGCCAGCAGTTACTCTGTCAATAAATTCTCTGGGGCCAACGTCCTGACTTTC. Residues: CASSYSVNKFSGANVLTF.

At least ten counts were recorded for this clonotype. The gene calls are TRBV15 and TRBJ2-1; D gene ambiguous. Germline CDR1 reads LNHNV; CDR2 reads YYDKDF (reference sequence). The CDR3 is 15 amino acids. Trimming removed 1 base from V and 9 bases from J, with 16 bases in between. DNA for the CDR3: TGTGCCACCAGCAGAGGTTTTGAGCCCCTGGGTGAGCAGTTCTTC. It specifies CATSRGFEPLGEQFF.

This clonotype was picked up a small number of times. The rearrangement links TRBV3-1 to TRBJ2-3, with a tentative D call TRBD1 (5 bases). Trimming cost V 2 bases and J 3 bases, with 9 bases left between them. CDR1 and CDR2 from the germline V gene are LGHDT and YNNKEL (reference sequence). There are 14 residues in the CDR3. This chain's CDR3 is CASSQRGETDTQYF. As DNA, the CDR3 is TGTGCCAGCAGCCAAAGGGGCGAAACAGATACGCAGTATTTT.